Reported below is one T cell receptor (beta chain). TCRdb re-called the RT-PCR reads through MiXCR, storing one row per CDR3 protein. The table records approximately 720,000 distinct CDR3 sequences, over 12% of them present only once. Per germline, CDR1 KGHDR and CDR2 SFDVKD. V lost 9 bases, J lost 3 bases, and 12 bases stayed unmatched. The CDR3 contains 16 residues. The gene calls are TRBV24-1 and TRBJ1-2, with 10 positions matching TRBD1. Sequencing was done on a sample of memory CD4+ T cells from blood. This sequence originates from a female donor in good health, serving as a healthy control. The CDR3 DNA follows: TGTGCCACCCAGGGCCGGGACAGGGGAGATGACTATGGCTACACCTTC. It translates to CATQGRDRGDDYGYTF.